These 28 T cell receptor beta chains originate from one sample sequenced in a study of Graves' ophthalmopathy and Graves' hyperthyroidism. RNA served as the template for amplifying TCR beta CDR3 regions. An initial RT-PCR round employing HTBI primers preceded a second-round multiplex PCR. MiXCR was run by TCRdb on the multiplex PCR reads, yielding one entry per CDR3 protein. The table records a few hundred thousand distinct CDR3 sequences, 39% of them present only once. The sequenced sample was peripheral blood or thyroid tissue (not recorded which). Every receptor here comes from an adult man with Graves' hyperthyroidism.

This clonotype was detected only a few times. The chain employs TRBV5-1 and TRBJ2-5, with a tentative D call TRBD1 (6 bases). CDR3 length equals 17 residues. Trimming removed 0 bases from V and 3 bases from J, with 18 bases in between. Germline V gene sequence: CDR1 SGHRS, CDR2 YFSETQ. For the CDR3, the DNA is TGCGCCAGCAGCTTGGTCCCAGGGGTAAATTCAGAAGAGACCCAGTACTTC. This sequence encodes CASSLVPGVNSEETQYF.

V and J are TRBV2 and TRBJ2-3, with a weak D call TRBD1 (5 bases). This CDR3 is 16 amino acids long. Trimming took off 4 bases at V and 6 bases at J, with 20 bases between the two ends. Germline V gives CDR1 SNHLY, CDR2 FYNNEI. DNA of the CDR3: TGTGCCAGCAGTGCAGGCAGGGTGGCCCCCGGGGATACGCAGTATTTT. Protein product: CASSAGRVAPGDTQYF.

This clonotype has a count of ten or more. The chain joins TRBV20-1 to TRBJ1-4; D unresolved. The CDR3 spans 14 residues. The germline V gene has CDR1 DFQATT and CDR2 SNEGSKA (reference sequence). The ends were cut back, 0 bases at V and 5 bases at J, with 10 bases in the middle. The CDR3 DNA reads TGCAGTGCTAGAGACGCAGGACGAAATGAAAAACTGTTTTTT. This codes for CSARDAGRNEKLFF.

This clonotype was observed many times. The chain links TRBV9 to TRBJ1-1; 9 positions match TRBD1. The V gene end was trimmed by 3 bases and the J gene end by 3 bases; junction bases not matched to a gene: 15. The CDR3 runs 18 residues. Germline CDR1 is SGDLS and CDR2 is YYNGEE. Written as DNA, the CDR3 is TGTGCCAGCAGCGCCCTAGGGACAGGGTGGGGGGCTGACACTGAAGCTTTCTTT. Translating gives CASSALGTGWGADTEAFF.

This clonotype was recorded a few times. The chain couples TRBV7-9 to TRBJ1-5; the D gene is possibly TRBD1 (6 bases). Germline CDR1 reads SEHNR; CDR2 reads FQNEAQ (reference sequence). V gave up 1 base and J gave up 6 bases, with 16 bases separating them. The CDR3 totals 16 residues. CDR3 bases: TGTGCCAGCAGCTTAGAGTCCGGGGGCGGGGGTCAGCCCCAGCATTTT. Its protein product is CASSLESGGGGQPQHF.

The J gene is TRBJ2-7, the V gene TRBV7-9, with 10 bases identical to TRBD1. With 3 bases clipped from V and 3 bases from J, the junction kept 14 bases outside the gene matches. The germline V gene has CDR1 SEHNR and CDR2 FQNEAQ (reference sequence). The CDR3 is 18 residues long. Here the CDR3 DNA reads TGTGCCAGCAGCTTCCGGGACAGGGGCAAGCGAACCTACTACGAGCAGTACTTC. Residues: CASSFRDRGKRTYYEQYF.

This clonotype has just a few counts. The rearrangement uses TRBV10-1 and TRBJ1-5; 7 nucleotides match TRBD1. The CDR3 has 15 amino acids. The J segment lost 4 bases and the V segment lost 7 bases, leaving 10 bases of the junction unmatched. Germline loops: CDR1 WNHNN, CDR2 SYGVQD (reference sequence). CDR3 sequence: CASNTPTGMNQPQHF. Here the CDR3 DNA reads TGCGCCAGCAATACGCCGACAGGGATGAATCAGCCCCAGCATTTT.

This chain connects TRBV5-6 to TRBJ2-5, with 9 bases fitting TRBD1. V was pared by 8 bases and J by 5 bases, with 4 bases of the junction left unmatched. In germline, CDR1 is SGHDT, CDR2 YYEEEE. The CDR3 is 12 amino acids. CDR3 amino acids: CARRDRVETQYF. The DNA for the CDR3 is TGTGCCAGAAGGGACAGGGTGGAGACCCAGTACTTC.

In the case of this clonotype: One end of the junction does not line up with germline, which may come from a read error. The J gene is TRBJ2-5, the V gene TRBV10-3, with 7 bases lining up with TRBD2. The length of the CDR3 is 14 residues. Germline lookup yields CDR1 ENHRY and CDR2 SYGVKD. CDR3: CASSSRGSGGTQYF. Written as DNA, the CDR3 is TGTGCCAGCAGTTCCCGGGGGTCGGGAGGGACCCAGTACTTC.

This clonotype was counted many times. The chain combines TRBV9 with TRBJ2-6, with 7 bases lining up with TRBD1. This CDR3 spans 20 amino acids. The germline gives CDR1 SGDLS, CDR2 YYNGEE. Losses at the gene ends were 0 bases for V and 2 bases for J; bases not matched to a gene: 14. The CDR3 is CASSVAVTGNVRPGANVLTF. CDR3 bases: TGTGCCAGCAGCGTAGCAGTGACAGGGAACGTGAGGCCTGGGGCCAACGTCCTGACTTTC.

The DNA of the CDR3 is TGTGCCACCAGTGATCCAGTGACCTACGAGCAGTACTTC. This gives the protein CATSDPVTYEQYF. This chain uses TRBV24-1 with TRBJ2-7; D is uncertain. V gave up 3 bases and J gave up 2 bases, with 7 bases separating them. The germline gives CDR1 KGHDR, CDR2 SFDVKD. CDR3 size: 13 residues.

This clonotype was seen many times. The V call is TRBV20-1, the J call TRBJ2-7; D might be TRBD1 (6 bases). This CDR3 is built from 11 residues. CDR1 and CDR2 from the germline V gene are DFQATT and SNEGSKA (reference sequence). The V and J ends lost 7 bases and 3 bases respectively, with 10 bases between them. CDR3 in amino acids: CSVSDSYEQYF. The CDR3 DNA follows: TGCAGTGTTTCGGACAGCTACGAGCAGTACTTC.

The chain has TRBV20-1 and TRBJ2-5; no clear D gene. Trimming shortened V by 8 bases and J by 14 bases, and 12 bases separated the two germline ends. The CDR3 is 8 amino acids. Germline V gene sequence: CDR1 DFQATT, CDR2 SNEGSKA (reference sequence). The CDR3 protein is CSIPGPYF. Here the CDR3 DNA reads TGCAGTATCCCCGGGCCCTACTTC.

This clonotype was seen a few times. The chain links TRBV3-1 to TRBJ2-3; 8 positions agree with TRBD1. V lost 5 bases to trimming and J lost 4 bases; unmatched junction nucleotides: 8. The CDR3 extends over 15 amino acids. Germline V gives CDR1 LGHDT, CDR2 YNNKEL (reference sequence). This CDR3 reads CASSSARGRADTQYF. CDR3 bases: TGTGCCAGCAGCTCGGCCAGGGGGCGAGCAGATACGCAGTATTTT.

This clonotype was seen at least ten times. This chain links TRBV12-3 or TRBV12-4 with TRBJ1-4; D ambiguous. V lost 1 base and J lost 3, with 3 bases in between. CDR3 length: 13 residues. In DNA, the CDR3 is TGTGCCAGCAGTTTAGGACCTAATGAAAAACTGTTTTTT. Translation gives CASSLGPNEKLFF.

This clonotype was observed once. A much larger clone sits a single nucleotide away, making a read error possible. The J gene is TRBJ1-4, the V gene TRBV20-1; 8 nucleotides align to TRBD1. From germline, CDR1 is DFQATT and CDR2 SNEGSKA (reference sequence). CDR3 length equals 14 residues. The CDR3 spells CSARQGASNGKLFF. The DNA of the CDR3 is TGCAGTGCTAGGCAGGGGGCATCTAATGGAAAACTGTTTTTT.

The rearrangement links TRBV10-2 to TRBJ1-1; D is unresolved. The CDR3 is 16 residues long. CDR1 is WSHSY and CDR2 is SAAADI in the germline V gene. V lost 4 bases to trimming and J lost 0 bases, with 15 bases between them. The CDR3 nucleotides are TGCGCCAGCAGTGTGTCTACGGGGTTCATGAACACTGAAGCTTTCTTT. This encodes CASSVSTGFMNTEAFF.

This clonotype was picked up many times. The V call is TRBV20-1, the J call TRBJ2-7, with 10 bases aligning to TRBD1. The CDR3 has 14 amino acids. The junction had 7 bases not matched to a gene; V was cut back by 3 bases and J by 5 bases. Germline values: CDR1 DFQATT, CDR2 SNEGSKA (reference sequence). CDR3: CSASSGTGVHEQYF. The DNA of the CDR3 is TGCAGTGCTAGTTCGGGGACAGGGGTCCACGAGCAGTACTTC.

The chain employs TRBV2 and TRBJ2-7, with TRBD2 matching over 10 bases. Losses at the gene ends were 7 bases for V and 3 bases for J; bases not matched to a gene: 9. Germline lookup yields CDR1 SNHLY and CDR2 FYNNEI. The CDR3 sequence is 15 residues long. CDR3 nucleotides: TGTGCCAGCATACCTAGCGGGAGAGGGTACTACGAGCAGTACTTC. It translates to CASIPSGRGYYEQYF.

This clonotype was seen repeatedly, ten times or more. The chain uses TRBV6-5 and TRBJ2-7; possibly TRBD1 for D (6 bases). Germline loops: CDR1 MNHEY, CDR2 SVGAGI. Trimming stripped 5 bases from V and 3 bases from J, with 14 bases between. The CDR3 length is 14 residues. CDR3 in amino acids: CASSTAQGHYEQYF. The CDR3 nucleotides are TGTGCCAGCAGTACGGCACAGGGTCACTACGAGCAGTACTTC.

A remark on this clonotype: A single base separates this from a much larger clone, so it may be a read error. This sequence joins TRBV2 and TRBJ1-4; D is perhaps TRBD1 (5 bases). This CDR3 is 14 amino acids long. Germline values: CDR1 SNHLY, CDR2 FYNNEI. This CDR3 reads CASIRGATSEKLFF. In nucleotides, the CDR3 is TGTGCCAGCATACGCGGGGCAACTAGTGAAAAACTGTTTTTT.

The J gene is TRBJ1-4, the V gene TRBV25-1, with 7 bases identical to TRBD1. CDR3 length: 15 amino acids. Germline values: CDR1 MGHDK, CDR2 SYGVNS. The V and J ends lost 6 bases and 8 bases, in that order; junction bases with no gene match: 12. Written as DNA, the CDR3 is TGTGCCAGCAGCAGAAAGACAGGGAGCGGCGAAAAACTGTTTTTT. This codes for CASSRKTGSGEKLFF.

V is TRBV24-1 and J is TRBJ1-2, with TRBD1 as a possible D gene (6 bases). Deletions cut 3 bases from V and 2 bases from J, with 15 bases between. Per the germline V gene, CDR1 is KGHDR and CDR2 is SFDVKD. The CDR3 totals 16 residues. The CDR3 DNA reads TGTGCCACCAGTGATCGAAACCCGGGACAAAACTATGGCTACACCTTC. Protein: CATSDRNPGQNYGYTF.

This clonotype was detected once. The chain couples TRBV7-9 to TRBJ2-2; the D is unclear. V lost 6 bases to trimming and J lost 3 bases, with 20 bases between them. This CDR3 spans 17 amino acids. From germline, CDR1 is SEHNR and CDR2 FQNEAQ (reference sequence). The CDR3: CASRPHLRQVDTGELFF. In nucleotides, the CDR3 is TGTGCCAGCAGGCCCCACTTGAGGCAAGTGGACACCGGGGAGCTGTTTTTT. Full variable domain (rest looked up from reference TRBV7-9 and TRBJ2-2): DTGVSQNPRHKITKRGQNVTFRCDPISEHNRLYWYRQTLGQGPEFLTYFQNEAQLEKSRLLSDRFSAERPKGSFSTLEIQRTEQGDSAMYLCASRPHLRQVDTGELFFGEGSRLTVL.

This clonotype was seen ten or more times. The chain carries TRBV6-6 and TRBJ1-2, with D possibly TRBD1 on 6 matching bases. The CDR3 is 15 amino acids. The ends were cut back, 2 bases at V and 7 bases at J, with 17 bases in the middle. Per the germline V gene, CDR1 is MNHNY and CDR2 is SVGAGI (reference sequence). The CDR3 reads CASSYAGADGGGYTF. The CDR3 DNA sequence: TGTGCCAGCAGTTACGCAGGGGCGGATGGGGGTGGCTACACCTTC.

This chain joins TRBV7-8 and TRBJ2-2; 8 bases are shared with TRBD1. The germline V gene has CDR1 SGHVS and CDR2 FQNEAQ. The CDR3 contains 17 residues. The V and J ends lost 5 bases and 7 bases, in that order; junction bases with no gene match: 15. The CDR3 nucleotides are TGTGCCAGCAGCCCCCGGTTTGGGCAGGGGGCCGGCGGGGAGCTGTTTTTT. This gives the protein CASSPRFGQGAGGELFF.

The chain couples TRBV24-1 to TRBJ2-3; possibly TRBD1 for D (6 bases). This CDR3 region has 16 residues. Germline V gene data show CDR1 as KGHDR and CDR2 as SFDVKD. Trimming left V 5 bases short and J 2 bases short, with 16 bases between. The CDR3, as DNA: TGTGCCACCAGTGTGTGGGGGCAGGGGACCACAGATACGCAGTATTTT. This gives the protein CATSVWGQGTTDTQYF.

This clonotype appeared many times. The chain links TRBV20-1 to TRBJ1-1; 7 nucleotides align to TRBD1. Per germline, CDR1 DFQATT and CDR2 SNEGSKA (reference sequence). With 0 bases clipped from V and 1 base from J, the junction kept 5 bases outside the gene matches. The CDR3 is 15 residues long. CDR3 coding DNA: TGCAGTGCTAGAGAGTATGGGACAGCGAACACTGAAGCTTTCTTT. As protein: CSAREYGTANTEAFF.